This TCR beta chain was profiled in a study of OX40 agonist ivuxolimab in advanced cancers. Study-wide context: The dose-escalation cohort was around 83% male, with a mean age of approximately 62 years, ranging about 23 to 80. Two cutaneous melanoma patients and one hepatocellular carcinoma patient, three in all, had partial responses. Regarding the study as a whole: CD8+ T cells showed, on average, more clonal expansion than CD4+ cells. Within 6 weeks, CD4+ and CD8+ blood T cells expanded clonally at 0.1 to 3.0 mg/kg.

The V and J ends lost 4 bases and 3 bases, in that order; junction bases with no gene match: 6. Germline V lookup: CDR1 SGHDT, CDR2 YYEEEE. The CDR3 loop spans 15 amino acids. To note about this clone: Its target is not known.

Data came from immunoSEQ multiplex PCR; TCRdb stores just in-frame clones and leaves some out. The top ten clones hold 0.75% of a sample with about 73,000 clones, 80% to 90% of them seen once. The specimen was CD4+ or CD8+ T cells sorted from blood, collected in a trial of the OX40 agonist ivuxolimab. The V and J genes are TRBV5-6 and TRBJ2-3; 9 nucleotides agree with TRBD2. The sequence derives from an adult with an advanced solid tumor such as melanoma, head and neck, liver or kidney cancer. The CDR3 is CASSAPGLATDTQYF. The CDR3 nucleotides read TGTGCCAGCAGCGCCCCGGGACTAGCAACAGATACGCAGTATTTT.